This section outlines one T cell receptor (beta chain) sequence together with its context. Measured with immunoSEQ multiplex PCR; TCRdb has only the in-frame clones, and not every one. The sample holds some 130,000 clones, roughly 90% seen once. V was clipped by 1 base and J by 4 bases; unmatched bases: 4. This CDR3 comprises 15 residues. The V gene's germline CDR1 is WSHSY and CDR2 SAAADI. The record originates from a study of T cell responses to AZD1222 COVID-19 vaccine. The TCR was taken from an adult in good health. V is TRBV10-2 and J is TRBJ2-1; the match to TRBD2 covers 7 bases. This sample comprised peripheral blood, obtained on day 0 of AZD1222 vaccination. As DNA, the CDR3 is TGCGCCAGCAGTGAGTATGCTAGCGGATACAATGAGCAGTTCTTC. As protein: CASSEYASGYNEQFF.